This TCR beta chain was retrieved from a study of OX40 agonist ivuxolimab in advanced cancers. Regarding the complete study: Ivuxolimab, which targeted the costimulatory receptor OX40 (CD134), was an agonistic, fully human IgG2 monoclonal antibody. The point of sequencing TCRbeta in the periphery was to test whether ivuxolimab changed TCR sequence diversity and drove clonal T-cell expansion. Partial responses occurred in three dose-escalation patients: two with cutaneous melanoma and one with hepatocellular carcinoma. Patients were allowed to have had prior anti-PD-1, anti-PD-L1 or anti-CTLA-4 therapy, and 30% to 40% of the dose-escalation patients had been treated with checkpoint inhibitors. The paper describes the monotherapy dose-escalation part (N = 52 patients) of the phase I trial of ivuxolimab. Intravenous ivuxolimab was administered to patients every 2 weeks at six dose levels: 0.01, 0.1, 0.3, 1.5, 3 and 10 mg/kg. Of the approximately 50 dose-escalation patients, hepatocellular carcinoma was present in approximately 20, melanoma in roughly 15, renal cell carcinoma in 9 and head and neck cancer in 9. In the dose-escalation cohort, approximately 80% of patients were male, and the mean age was around 60 years with a range of roughly 20 to 79.

For sequencing of the TCRbeta CDR3 region, genomic DNA was extracted from the sorted cells. The immunoSEQ Assay was used to sequence the TCRbeta CDR3 regions. TCRdb retrieved this table from immuneACCESS and kept in-frame rearrangements only. Not all clones are present; in checked studies, unresolved V genes account for under half, and no reason is known for the remainder. This sample comprises under 95,000 clones, roughly 83% of them detected only once. 6.9% of the sample comes from the top ten. Beyond this particular receptor, the publication reports: After ivuxolimab, expanded clones were on average more numerous among CD8+ T cells than among CD4+ T cells. The antigen specificity of the clonally expanded peripheral T cells was not determined. In partial responders in the 0.1-3.0 mg/kg groups, normalized peripheral clonal expansion was found to be among the lowest, especially among CD8+ T cells. At doses of 0.1 to 3.0 mg/kg, clonal expansion of both CD4+ and CD8+ blood T cells was observed from baseline to week 6. Low levels of normalized T-cell clonal expansion were also seen in some patients who did not respond.

About this clone itself: Its antigen is currently not known. No quality values exist for individual bases; no much larger clone is one base distant. The same CDR3 arises from other DNA sequences in this sample as well.

Looking up the germline V gene (reference sequence) yields CDR1 SGHKS and CDR2 YYEKEE. V and J lose 0 bases and 3 bases, and a span of 10 bases separates them. The CDR3, from cysteine to phenylalanine, totals 15 residues. The entry retains the CDR3 DNA only, 45 bases that are in frame from base 1. Patients with a history of autoimmune disease or receiving systemic immunosuppression were excluded from the trial. Peripheral blood for TCR sequencing was collected from all dose cohorts at baseline, on cycle 4 day 1, and on cycle 7 day 1. The samples were taken from a phase I, first-in-human, multicenter, open-label dose-escalation trial of ivuxolimab. The trial enrolled adults with locally advanced or metastatic head and neck squamous cell, hepatocellular, melanoma or renal cell carcinoma. CD4+ and CD8+ T cells were sorted separately from peripheral blood before TCR sequencing.

This chain is built from TRBV5-5 and TRBJ1-5; the D gene is not confidently resolved. The TCR originated in an adult with an advanced solid tumor such as melanoma, head and neck, liver or kidney cancer. The sequencing here drew on CD4+ or CD8+ T cells sorted from blood, taken in a trial of the OX40 agonist ivuxolimab. CDR3 protein: CASSLGRLDNQPQHF. The DNA reads TGTGCCAGCAGCTTGGGAAGGTTAGACAATCAGCCCCAGCATTTT. The full variable domain, completed from the reference TRBV5-5 and TRBJ1-5 proteins outside the CDR3, reads DAGVTQSPTHLIKTRGQQVTLRCSPISGHKSVSWYQQVLGQGPQFIFQYYEKEERGRGNFPDRFSARQFPNYSSELNVNALLLGDSALYLCASSLGRLDNQPQHFGDGTRLSIL.